Listed here are 22 T cell receptor beta chains from one sample, sequenced in a study of blood T cell repertoires in COVID-19. Sequencing used immunoSEQ multiplex PCR; TCRdb keeps in-frame clones, though not all of them. Here the sample spans some 130,000 clones, roughly two thirds being singletons. Input material: peripheral blood. The receptors originated from a woman in her seventies with acute or convalescent COVID-19.

The CDR3 loop is CASSQGLAGVNEQFF. The CDR3 coding sequence is TGCGCCAGCAGCCAAGGACTAGCGGGGGTCAATGAGCAGTTCTTC. This chain links TRBV4-3 with TRBJ2-1; 12 bases are shared with TRBD2. The V gene's germline CDR1 is LGHNA and CDR2 YSLEER. V was clipped by 1 base and J by 6 bases; unmatched bases: 1. The CDR3 is 15 residues long.

The chain employs TRBV19 and TRBJ2-2; 8 positions agree with TRBD1. With 2 bases clipped from V and 5 bases from J, the junction kept 4 bases outside the gene matches. The CDR3 extends over 15 amino acids. Germline assignment: CDR1 LNHDA and CDR2 SQIVND (reference sequence). The CDR3 DNA reads TGTGCCAGTAGTATAAGCCAGGGGGCGACCGGGGAGCTGTTTTTT. This codes for CASSISQGATGELFF.

V is TRBV12-5 and J is TRBJ1-5; 8 nucleotides match TRBD1. CDR1 is LGHNT and CDR2 is FRNRAP in the germline V gene. This CDR3 spans 15 amino acids. Unmatched junction bases numbered 5, after V lost 2 bases and J lost 5 bases. In DNA, the CDR3 is TGTGCTAGTGGTTTGCGTAAGACAGGGGATCAGCCCCAGCATTTT. This gives the protein CASGLRKTGDQPQHF.

J is TRBJ1-1 and V is TRBV27; D is ambiguous. Trimming removed 5 bases from V and 0 bases from J, with 7 bases in between. The CDR3 runs to 13 residues. CDR1 and CDR2 from the germline V gene are MNHEY and SMNVEV (reference sequence). Written as DNA, the CDR3 is TGTGCCAGCAGTCCCTTTTTGAACACTGAAGCTTTCTTT. Amino acid sequence: CASSPFLNTEAFF.

CDR3 bases: TGTGCCAGCAGCGGGACAGGGCTCAATCAGCCCCAGCATTTT. Protein product: CASSGTGLNQPQHF. V usage is TRBV5-6 and J usage is TRBJ1-5; 9 nucleotides align to TRBD1. CDR1 and CDR2 from the germline V gene are SGHDT and YYEEEE. V trimming: 4 bases; J trimming: 3 bases; junction bases outside the gene matches: 2. This CDR3 contains 14 residues.

This chain uses TRBV9 with TRBJ2-3; 13 bases fit TRBD2. CDR1 is SGDLS and CDR2 is YYNGEE in the germline V gene. The trim removed 4 bases at V and 7 bases at J, leaving 6 bases unmatched. This CDR3 has 15 amino acids. CDR3 sequence reads: CASSLAGLAGNTQYF. In nucleotides, the CDR3 is TGTGCCAGCAGCCTAGCGGGACTAGCGGGGAATACGCAGTATTTT.

The rearrangement uses TRBV28 and TRBJ2-3; no clear D gene. V lost 7 bases and J lost 2, with 10 bases in between. The CDR3 consists of 13 residues. Germline V gene data show CDR1 as MDHEN and CDR2 as SYDVKM. The CDR3 DNA follows: TGTGCCAGCAAGGAGTTCTCCACAGATACGCAGTATTTT. Amino acid sequence: CASKEFSTDTQYF.

This chain joins TRBV4-2 and TRBJ2-2; 12 positions match TRBD2. In germline, CDR1 is LGHNA, CDR2 YNFKEQ. The J segment lost 3 bases and the V segment lost 0 bases, leaving 11 bases of the junction unmatched. The CDR3 is made up of 20 amino acids. CDR3 bases: TGTGCCAGCAGCCAAGACCTAACCGGGACTAGCGGGCTTCACACCGGGGAGCTGTTTTTT. This translates into CASSQDLTGTSGLHTGELFF.

This clone has just one count. The chain links TRBV19 to TRBJ1-5; TRBD1 is a possible D gene (6 bases). The V end lost 5 bases, the J end lost 2 bases, and 16 bases lay between the germline ends. CDR1 and CDR2 from the germline V gene are LNHDA and SQIVND (reference sequence). The CDR3 is 16 amino acids. CDR3 DNA: TGTGCCAGTAGTCCAGAAACAGGGTTTGGCAATCAGCCCCAGCATTTT. This translates into CASSPETGFGNQPQHF.

The chain recombines TRBV2 with TRBJ2-2; the match to TRBD1 covers 7 bases. The CDR3 length is 17 residues. Losses at the gene ends were 6 bases for V and 0 bases for J; bases not matched to a gene: 10. CDR1 and CDR2 from the germline V gene are SNHLY and FYNNEI. CDR3 bases: TGTGCCAGCAGAATAAGGACAGGCCTCGCGAACACCGGGGAGCTGTTTTTT. It codes for CASRIRTGLANTGELFF.

DNA of the CDR3: TGTGCCAGCAGTTACGGGCAGGGGAGCACTGAAGCTTTCTTT. Translated, it gives CASSYGQGSTEAFF. V is TRBV6-5 and J is TRBJ1-1; TRBD1 is a possible D gene (6 bases). From germline, CDR1 is MNHEY and CDR2 SVGAGI. Trimming stripped 2 bases from V and 4 bases from J, with 11 bases between. The CDR3 spans 14 residues.

This sequence joins TRBV6-2 or TRBV6-3 and TRBJ2-7; 7 positions agree with TRBD1. CDR1 and CDR2 from the germline V gene are MNHEY and SVGEGT. Unmatched junction bases numbered 14, after V lost 2 bases and J lost 10 bases. This CDR3 contains 15 residues. DNA for the CDR3: TGTGCCAGCAGTTACGCTAGGGGGCGCCCGCCTACCCAGTACTTC. Translated: CASSYARGRPPTQYF.

The chain combines TRBV28 with TRBJ2-7, with TRBD1 identical over 9 bases. The CDR3 runs 16 residues. V dropped 4 bases and J dropped 3; count of bases not matched to a gene: 10. Germline values: CDR1 MDHEN, CDR2 SYDVKM. In nucleotides, the CDR3 is TGTGCCAGCAGTTCCCCAACCAGACAGGGGGGCTACGAGCAGTACTTC. This gives the protein CASSSPTRQGGYEQYF.

The V gene is TRBV7-9, the J gene TRBJ1-4, with TRBD1 matching over 8 bases. Germline CDR1 and CDR2: SEHNR and FQNEAQ (reference sequence). The V gene end was trimmed by 5 bases and the J gene end by 7 bases; junction bases not matched to a gene: 6. The CDR3 extends over 14 amino acids. This CDR3 is CASSPGQVAEKLFF. As DNA, the CDR3 is TGTGCCAGCAGCCCGGGACAGGTAGCTGAAAAACTGTTTTTT. The full variable domain, with the rest looked up from reference TRBV7-9 and TRBJ1-4, is DTGVSQNPRHKITKRGQNVTFRCDPISEHNRLYWYRQTLGQGPEFLTYFQNEAQLEKSRLLSDRFSAERPKGSFSTLEIQRTEQGDSAMYLCASSPGQVAEKLFFGSGTQLSVL.

J is TRBJ2-1 and V is TRBV5-8; 9 bases fit TRBD1. V was pared by 4 bases and J by 5 bases, with 7 bases of the junction left unmatched. The CDR3 totals 15 residues. Germline V gene lookup returns CDR1 SGHTS and CDR2 YDEGEE. The DNA of the CDR3 is TGTGCCAGCAGCCCGAGGACAGGGGCGGACAATGAGCAGTTCTTC. It encodes CASSPRTGADNEQFF.

The genes are TRBV6-2 or TRBV6-3 and TRBJ1-2; a weak D match, TRBD1 (5 bases). The CDR3 has 16 residues. Germline values: CDR1 MNHEY, CDR2 SVGEGT. V gave up 4 bases and J gave up 2 bases, with 17 bases separating them. CDR3 nucleotides: TGTGCCAGCAGTTTCTCACCAGGGATTTCAAACTATGGCTACACCTTC. Its translation is CASSFSPGISNYGYTF.

The J gene is TRBJ2-7, the V gene TRBV2; tentative D call: TRBD2 (5 bases). Trimming took off 1 base at V and 12 bases at J, with 16 bases between the two ends. Germline V gene data show CDR1 as SNHLY and CDR2 as FYNNEI. The CDR3 is 13 amino acids. CDR3 region: CASSEEGGYFRYF. DNA of the CDR3: TGTGCCAGCAGTGAAGAGGGCGGGTATTTTCGGTACTTC.

This clone has more than one count but fewer than ten. CDR3 sequence: CASSYETAGDTGELFF. The CDR3 DNA is TGTGCCAGCAGTTACGAAACGGCAGGGGACACCGGGGAGCTGTTTTTT. This rearrangement joins TRBV6-5 to TRBJ2-2, with TRBD1 as a possible D gene (6 bases). This CDR3 contains 16 residues. Trimming pared 2 bases from V and 3 bases from J, leaving 13 bases between. CDR1 MNHEY and CDR2 SVGAGI come from the germline V gene.

For this clone: A much larger clone differs from this one at a single base, so this may be a read error. This chain connects TRBV5-5 to TRBJ1-1; D is perhaps TRBD1 (6 bases). V was trimmed by 3 bases and J by 1 base, leaving 7 bases between them. This CDR3 has 13 residues. CDR1 SGHKS and CDR2 YYEKEE come from the germline V gene (reference sequence). The CDR3 nucleotides are TGTGCCAGCAGCTGGGGACAGAACACTGAAGCTTTCTTT. Translated, it gives CASSWGQNTEAFF.

V usage is TRBV4-2 and J usage is TRBJ2-1, with D maybe TRBD2 (6 bases). CDR1 and CDR2 (germline): LGHNA, YNFKEQ. With 0 bases removed from V and 2 bases from J, the gap between germline ends came to 11 bases. This CDR3 has 16 amino acids. In DNA form, the CDR3 reads TGTGCCAGCAGCCAAGATGGGGAGGTCGCCTACAATGAGCAGTTCTTC. This encodes CASSQDGEVAYNEQFF.

The chain couples TRBV7-9 to TRBJ1-4; no reliable D call. CDR1 is SEHNR and CDR2 is FQNEAQ in the germline V gene (reference sequence). Trimming pared 3 bases from V and 5 bases from J, leaving 13 bases between. The CDR3 runs 15 residues. CDR3 amino acids: CASSFWTEANEKLFF. CDR3 in DNA: TGTGCCAGCAGCTTCTGGACGGAGGCGAATGAAAAACTGTTTTTT.

The J gene is TRBJ2-5, the V gene TRBV18; perhaps TRBD1 as D (6 bases). The length of the CDR3 is 15 residues. Germline assignment: CDR1 KGHSH and CDR2 LQKENI. Trimming took off 2 bases at V and 4 bases at J, with 14 bases between the two ends. CDR3 loop: CASSPLQGYGETQYF. As DNA, the CDR3 is TGTGCCAGCTCACCATTGCAGGGGTACGGAGAGACCCAGTACTTC.